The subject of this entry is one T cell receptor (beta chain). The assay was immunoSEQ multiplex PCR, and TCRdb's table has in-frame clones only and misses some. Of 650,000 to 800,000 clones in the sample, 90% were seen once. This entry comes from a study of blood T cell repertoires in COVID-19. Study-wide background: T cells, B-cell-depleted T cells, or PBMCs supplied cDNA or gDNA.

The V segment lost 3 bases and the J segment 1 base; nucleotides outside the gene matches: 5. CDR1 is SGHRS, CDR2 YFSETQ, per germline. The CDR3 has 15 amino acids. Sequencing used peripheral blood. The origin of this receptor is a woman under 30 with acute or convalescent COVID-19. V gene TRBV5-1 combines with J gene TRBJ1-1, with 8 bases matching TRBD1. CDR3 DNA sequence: TGCGCCAGCAGCTGGGATGGACAGGGGAACACTGAAGCTTTCTTT. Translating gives CASSWDGQGNTEAFF. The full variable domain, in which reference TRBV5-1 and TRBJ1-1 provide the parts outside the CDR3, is KAGVTQTPRYLIKTRGQQVTLSCSPISGHRSVSWYQQTPGQGLQFLFEYFSETQRNKGNFPGRFSGRQFSNSRSEMNVSTLELGDSALYLCASSWDGQGNTEAFFGQGTRLTVV.